The 13 T cell receptor beta chains reported below all come from one sample, sequenced in a study of T cells after posttransplantation cyclophosphamide. Produced via immunoSEQ multiplex PCR; TCRdb's table is partial and in-frame only. In total the sample includes roughly 25,000 clones, none of them seen once. Cyclophosphamide on days +3 and +4 followed busulfan-fludarabine conditioning and a marrow graft. Sequenced material: PBMCs, taken after allogeneic stem cell transplant with posttransplant cyclophosphamide. The receptor set was obtained from a young adult male patient who received an allogeneic stem cell transplant from a related donor, was CMV-positive, and had no GVHD. Some T cells may possibly be graft donor cells.

This clone was recorded many times. This rearrangement joins TRBV5-5 to TRBJ2-3; TRBD2 is a possible D gene (6 bases). The germline V gene encodes CDR1 SGHKS and CDR2 YYEKEE (reference sequence). CDR3 length equals 15 residues. V lost 4 bases, J lost 4 bases, and 16 bases lay in between. The CDR3 protein is CASSRLLATSDTQYF. CDR3 bases: TGTGCCAGCAGCCGTCTTCTAGCGACCTCAGATACGCAGTATTTT.

This clone appeared many times. The genes are TRBV2 and TRBJ2-3; 7 bases are a match to TRBD1. This CDR3 spans 15 amino acids. From germline, CDR1 is SNHLY and CDR2 FYNNEI. Unmatched junction bases numbered 5, after V lost 5 bases and J lost 0 bases. DNA for the CDR3: TGTGCCAGCAGTCCGGACAGGTCTAGCACAGATACGCAGTATTTT. Its protein is CASSPDRSSTDTQYF.

This clone was picked up many times. The chain joins TRBV28 to TRBJ2-5; TRBD2 matches 9 bases. Germline V gene sequence: CDR1 MDHEN, CDR2 SYDVKM. The CDR3 sequence is 15 residues long. Trimming cost V 1 base and J 4 bases; bases outside gene matches: 4. CDR3 DNA sequence: TGTGCCAGCAGTTTATCAGCGGGGGGTAGAGAGACCCAGTACTTC. This translates into CASSLSAGGRETQYF.

This clone was detected many times. The chain uses TRBV7-3 and TRBJ1-2; D might be TRBD1 (6 bases). V lost 4 bases, J lost 5 bases, and 11 bases lay in between. The CDR3 is 13 amino acids. The germline CDR1 and CDR2 sequences are SGHTA and FQGTGA. The CDR3 loop reads CASSSLTGYGYTF. CDR3 DNA sequence: TGTGCCAGCAGCTCCCTGACAGGATATGGCTACACCTTC.

The sample holds many counts of this clone. V is TRBV2 and J is TRBJ2-7, with a tentative D call TRBD2 (6 bases). V shed 4 bases and J shed 2 bases, with 15 bases lying between them. CDR3 length: 15 amino acids. Germline loops: CDR1 SNHLY, CDR2 FYNNEI. The chain's CDR3 is CASSGGGVSTYEQYF. In DNA form, the CDR3 reads TGTGCCAGCAGTGGCGGCGGGGTCAGCACCTACGAGCAGTACTTC.

Many counts were recorded for this clone. The rearrangement joins TRBV27 to TRBJ2-5, with D possibly matching TRBD1 (5 bases). This CDR3 spans 14 amino acids. CDR1 is MNHEY, CDR2 SMNVEV, per germline (reference sequence). Trimming left V 6 bases short and J 4 bases short, with 15 bases between. The CDR3, as DNA: TGTGCCAGCAGCTTCCTAGGGGATCTAGAGACCCAGTACTTC. This encodes CASSFLGDLETQYF.

Many counts were recorded for this clone. V is TRBV28 and J is TRBJ1-4; 9 bases match TRBD1. CDR1 MDHEN and CDR2 SYDVKM come from the germline V gene. Germline trimming cut 5 bases from V and 8 bases from J; bases unmatched to any gene: 9. CDR3 length: 15 amino acids. CDR3 sequence (DNA): TGTGCCAGCAGTCCCCCGGGACAGGGTTACGAAAAACTGTTTTTT. Its protein is CASSPPGQGYEKLFF.

In its sample, this clone was seen many times. The V gene is TRBV5-1, the J gene TRBJ1-6; a possible D gene is TRBD1 (5 bases). This CDR3 comprises 15 residues. The V and J ends lost 1 base and 9 bases respectively, with 14 bases between them. Germline V gene data show CDR1 as SGHRS and CDR2 as YFSETQ. The CDR3, as DNA: TGCGCCAGCAGCTTGTCTGCGTTTCAGGGTTCACCCCTCCACTTT. This translates into CASSLSAFQGSPLHF.

This clone has at least ten counts. This chain joins TRBV25-1 and TRBJ1-4; D is ambiguous. Trimming removed 1 base at V and 0 bases at J, with 12 bases between. This CDR3 is 17 amino acids long. Germline V CDR1 and CDR2: MGHDK, SYGVNS. This CDR3 reads CASSESEGFATNEKLFF. The DNA of the CDR3 is TGTGCCAGCAGTGAATCGGAGGGCTTCGCAACTAATGAAAAACTGTTTTTT.

This clone was seen repeatedly, ten times or more. The gene calls are TRBV10-3 and TRBJ2-1; D possibly corresponds to TRBD1 (5 bases). Germline loops: CDR1 ENHRY, CDR2 SYGVKD. CDR3 length: 16 amino acids. With 4 bases removed from V and 8 bases from J, the gap between germline ends came to 21 bases. The CDR3 loop reads CAISAPDRSGDYEQFF. DNA of the CDR3: TGTGCCATCAGTGCCCCAGACAGATCCGGAGACTATGAGCAGTTCTTC.

This clone was seen ten or more times. The chain recombines TRBV7-9 with TRBJ1-5; D remains unclear. V was shortened by 2 bases and J by 2 bases, with 10 bases between the two germline ends. Germline V CDR1 and CDR2: SEHNR, FQNEAQ (reference sequence). The length of the CDR3 is 15 residues. The CDR3 region is CASSLLGGGNQPQHF. The CDR3 DNA is TGTGCCAGCAGCTTACTGGGAGGCGGCAATCAGCCCCAGCATTTT.

The table lists this clone with many counts. The J gene is TRBJ2-7, the V gene TRBV19; possible D gene TRBD2, 6 bases. The CDR3 covers 13 residues. In germline, CDR1 is LNHDA, CDR2 SQIVND (reference sequence). V lost 3 bases to trimming and J lost 3 bases, with 9 bases between them. CDR3 sequence reads: CASSMRRDYEQYF. The CDR3 DNA reads as TGTGCCAGTAGTATGAGGAGGGACTACGAGCAGTACTTC.

Many counts were recorded for this clone. V and J are TRBV4-1 and TRBJ2-3; 8 bases agree with TRBD1. This CDR3 has 15 residues. The V segment lost 4 bases and the J segment 0 bases; nucleotides outside the gene matches: 3. Germline CDR1 reads MGHRA; CDR2 reads YSYEKL. The CDR3 sequence is CASSLDRGSTDTQYF. The DNA of the CDR3 is TGCGCCAGCAGCCTAGACAGGGGTAGCACAGATACGCAGTATTTT.